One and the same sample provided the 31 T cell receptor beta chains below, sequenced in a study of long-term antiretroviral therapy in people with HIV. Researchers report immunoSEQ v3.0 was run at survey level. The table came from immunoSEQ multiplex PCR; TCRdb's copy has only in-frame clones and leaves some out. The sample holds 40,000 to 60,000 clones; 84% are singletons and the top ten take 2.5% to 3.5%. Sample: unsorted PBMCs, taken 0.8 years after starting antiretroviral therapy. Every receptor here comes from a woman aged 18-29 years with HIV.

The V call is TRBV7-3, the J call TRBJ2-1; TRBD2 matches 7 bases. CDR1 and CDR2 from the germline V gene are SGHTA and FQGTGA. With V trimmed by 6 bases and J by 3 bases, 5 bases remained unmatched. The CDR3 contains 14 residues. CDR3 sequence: CASRSSGDYNEQFF. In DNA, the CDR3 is TGTGCCAGCAGGTCTAGCGGAGACTACAATGAGCAGTTCTTC.

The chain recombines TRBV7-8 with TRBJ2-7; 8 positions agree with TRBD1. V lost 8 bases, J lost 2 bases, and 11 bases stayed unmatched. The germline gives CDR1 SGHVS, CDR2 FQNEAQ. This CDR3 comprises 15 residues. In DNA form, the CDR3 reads TGTGCCAGCGGGACAGGCCTACCTTCCACCTACGAGCAGTACTTC. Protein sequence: CASGTGLPSTYEQYF.

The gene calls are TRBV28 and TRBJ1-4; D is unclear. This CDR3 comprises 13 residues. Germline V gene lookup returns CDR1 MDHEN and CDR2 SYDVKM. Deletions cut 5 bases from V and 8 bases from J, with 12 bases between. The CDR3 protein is CASSLPSGEKLFF. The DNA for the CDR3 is TGTGCCAGCAGTCTCCCCTCCGGCGAAAAACTGTTTTTT.

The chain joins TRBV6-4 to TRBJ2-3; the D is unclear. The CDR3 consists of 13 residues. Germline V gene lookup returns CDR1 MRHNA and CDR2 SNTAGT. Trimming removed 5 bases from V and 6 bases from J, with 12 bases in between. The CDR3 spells CASSPRASDTQYF. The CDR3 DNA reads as TGTGCCAGCAGTCCCCGCGCGTCGGATACGCAGTATTTT.

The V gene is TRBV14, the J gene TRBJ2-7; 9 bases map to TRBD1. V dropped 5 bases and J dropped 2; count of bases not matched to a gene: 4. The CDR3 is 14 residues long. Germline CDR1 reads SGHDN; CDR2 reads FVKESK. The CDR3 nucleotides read TGTGCCAGCAGCTATGGGACAGGGCCCTACGAGCAGTACTTC. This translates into CASSYGTGPYEQYF.

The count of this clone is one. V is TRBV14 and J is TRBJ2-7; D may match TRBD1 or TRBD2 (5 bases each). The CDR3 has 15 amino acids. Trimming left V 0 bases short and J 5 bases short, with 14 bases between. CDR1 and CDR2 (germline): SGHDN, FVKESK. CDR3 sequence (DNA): TGTGCCAGCAGCCAAGATTGGGAGAAGGGGAACGAGCAGTACTTC. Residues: CASSQDWEKGNEQYF.

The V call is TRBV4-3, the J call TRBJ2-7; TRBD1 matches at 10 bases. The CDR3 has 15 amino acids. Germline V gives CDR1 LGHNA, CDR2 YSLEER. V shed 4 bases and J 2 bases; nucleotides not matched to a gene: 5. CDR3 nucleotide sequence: TGCGCCAGCAGCCCGGAAGGGACAGGGGCCTACGAGCAGTACTTC. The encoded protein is CASSPEGTGAYEQYF.

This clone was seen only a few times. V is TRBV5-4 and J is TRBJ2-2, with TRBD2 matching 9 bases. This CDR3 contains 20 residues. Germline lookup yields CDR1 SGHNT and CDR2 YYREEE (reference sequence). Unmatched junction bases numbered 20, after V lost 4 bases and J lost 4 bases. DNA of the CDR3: TGTGCCAGCAGCCGAGGGTCCTCGTCGGATAGCGGGAGTGGCACCGGGGAGCTGTTTTTT. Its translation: CASSRGSSSDSGSGTGELFF.

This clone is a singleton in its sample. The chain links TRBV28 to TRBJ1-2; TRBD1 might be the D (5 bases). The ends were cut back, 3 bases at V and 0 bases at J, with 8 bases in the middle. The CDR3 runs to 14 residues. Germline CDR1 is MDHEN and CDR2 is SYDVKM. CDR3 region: CASSFQGANYGYTF. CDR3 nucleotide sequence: TGTGCCAGCAGTTTTCAGGGAGCTAACTATGGCTACACCTTC.

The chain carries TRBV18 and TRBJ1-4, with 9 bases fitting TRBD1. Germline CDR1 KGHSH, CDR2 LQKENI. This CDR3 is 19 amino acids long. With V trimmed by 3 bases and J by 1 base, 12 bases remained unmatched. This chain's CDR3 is CASSPDLGQGAGTNEKLFF. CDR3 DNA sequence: TGTGCCAGCTCACCCGACTTGGGACAGGGTGCCGGAACTAATGAAAAACTGTTTTTT.

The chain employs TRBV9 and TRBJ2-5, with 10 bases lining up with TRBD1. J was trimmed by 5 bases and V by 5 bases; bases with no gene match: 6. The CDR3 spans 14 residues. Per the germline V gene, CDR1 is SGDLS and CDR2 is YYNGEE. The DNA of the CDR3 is TGTGCCAGCAGGAGAGGGGGACAGGGGGAGACCCAGTACTTC. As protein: CASRRGGQGETQYF.

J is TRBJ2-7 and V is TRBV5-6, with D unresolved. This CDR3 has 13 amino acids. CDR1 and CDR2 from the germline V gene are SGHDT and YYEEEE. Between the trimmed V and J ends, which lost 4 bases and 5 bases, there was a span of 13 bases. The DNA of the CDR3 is TGTGCCAGCAGCCCCCCTTTTGCCGACGAGCAGTACTTC. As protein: CASSPPFADEQYF.

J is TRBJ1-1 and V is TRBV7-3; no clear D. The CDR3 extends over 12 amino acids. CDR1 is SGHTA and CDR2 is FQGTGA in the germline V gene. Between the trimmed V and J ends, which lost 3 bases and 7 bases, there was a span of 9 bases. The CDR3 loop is CASSFKINEAFF. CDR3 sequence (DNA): TGTGCCAGCAGCTTCAAAATCAATGAAGCTTTCTTT.

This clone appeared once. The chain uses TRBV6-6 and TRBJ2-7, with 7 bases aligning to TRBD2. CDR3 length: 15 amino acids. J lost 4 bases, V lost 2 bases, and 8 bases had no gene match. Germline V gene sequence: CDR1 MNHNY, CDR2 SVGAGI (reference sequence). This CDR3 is CASSYNLAAPYEQYF. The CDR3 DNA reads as TGTGCCAGCAGTTACAACCTAGCGGCTCCATACGAGCAGTACTTC.

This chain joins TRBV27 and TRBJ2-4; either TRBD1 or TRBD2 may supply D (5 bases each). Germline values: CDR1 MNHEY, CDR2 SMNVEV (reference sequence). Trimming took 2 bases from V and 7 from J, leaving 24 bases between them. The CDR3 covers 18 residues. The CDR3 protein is CASSLRGFDFRGQNIQYF. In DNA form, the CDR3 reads TGTGCCAGCAGTTTACGGGGATTCGATTTCCGGGGCCAGAACATTCAGTACTTC.

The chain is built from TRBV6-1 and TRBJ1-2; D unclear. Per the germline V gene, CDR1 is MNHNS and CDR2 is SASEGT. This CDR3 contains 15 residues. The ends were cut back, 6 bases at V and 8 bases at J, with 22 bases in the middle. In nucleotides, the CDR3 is TGTGCCAGCAGGGATTACGGACGCGGCGGAGAGGGCTACACCTTC. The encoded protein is CASRDYGRGGEGYTF.

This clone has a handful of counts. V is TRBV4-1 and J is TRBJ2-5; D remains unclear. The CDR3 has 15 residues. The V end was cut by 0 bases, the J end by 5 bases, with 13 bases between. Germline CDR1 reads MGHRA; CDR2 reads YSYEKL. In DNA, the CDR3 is TGCGCCAGCAGCCAAGATCAAAAAAGTCCTGAGACCCAGTACTTC. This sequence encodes CASSQDQKSPETQYF.

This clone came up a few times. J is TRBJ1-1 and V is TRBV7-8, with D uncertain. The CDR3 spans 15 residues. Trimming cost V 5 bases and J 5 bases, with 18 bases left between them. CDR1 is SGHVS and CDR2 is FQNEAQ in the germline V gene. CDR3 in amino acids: CASSPTNPPGTEAFF. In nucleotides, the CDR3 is TGTGCCAGCAGCCCTACGAACCCGCCCGGGACTGAAGCTTTCTTT.

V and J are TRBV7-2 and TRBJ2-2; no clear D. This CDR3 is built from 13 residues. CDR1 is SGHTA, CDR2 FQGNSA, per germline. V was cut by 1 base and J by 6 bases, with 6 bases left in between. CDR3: CASSLVASGELFF. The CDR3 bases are TGTGCCAGCAGCTTAGTCGCGTCCGGGGAGCTGTTTTTT.

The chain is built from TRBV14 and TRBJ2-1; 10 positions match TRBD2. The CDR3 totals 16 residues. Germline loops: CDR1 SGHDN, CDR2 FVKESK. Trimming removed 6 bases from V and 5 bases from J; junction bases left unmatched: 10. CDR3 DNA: TGTGCCAGCAGGGGCCCAGGGACTAGCGCCCACAATGAGCAGTTCTTC. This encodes CASRGPGTSAHNEQFF.

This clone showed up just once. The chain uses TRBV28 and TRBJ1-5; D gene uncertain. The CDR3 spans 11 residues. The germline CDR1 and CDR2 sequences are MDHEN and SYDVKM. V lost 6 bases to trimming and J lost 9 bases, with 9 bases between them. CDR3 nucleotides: TGTGCCAGCAGAGCCCGATGGCCCCAGCATTTT. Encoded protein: CASRARWPQHF.

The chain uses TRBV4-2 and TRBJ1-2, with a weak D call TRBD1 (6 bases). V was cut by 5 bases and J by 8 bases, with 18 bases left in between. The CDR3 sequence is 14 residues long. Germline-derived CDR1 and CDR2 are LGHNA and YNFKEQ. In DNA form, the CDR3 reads TGTGCCAGCAGCTCCCACAGGGATATGGGCGGCTACACCTTC. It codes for CASSSHRDMGGYTF.

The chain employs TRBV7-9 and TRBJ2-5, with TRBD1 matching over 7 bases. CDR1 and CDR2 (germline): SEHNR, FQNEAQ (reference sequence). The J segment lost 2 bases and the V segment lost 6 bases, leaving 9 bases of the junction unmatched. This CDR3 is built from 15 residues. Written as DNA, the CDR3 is TGTGCCAGCAGAGACAGGGTAGGCGGGCAAGAGACCCAGTACTTC. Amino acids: CASRDRVGGQETQYF.

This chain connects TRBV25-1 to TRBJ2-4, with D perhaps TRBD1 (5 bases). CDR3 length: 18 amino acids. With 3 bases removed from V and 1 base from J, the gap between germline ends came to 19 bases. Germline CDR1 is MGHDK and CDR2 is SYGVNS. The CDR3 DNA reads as TGTGCCAGCAGTGACCCCGGTGCTGAATCAGGGGCCAAAAACATTCAGTACTTC. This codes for CASSDPGAESGAKNIQYF.

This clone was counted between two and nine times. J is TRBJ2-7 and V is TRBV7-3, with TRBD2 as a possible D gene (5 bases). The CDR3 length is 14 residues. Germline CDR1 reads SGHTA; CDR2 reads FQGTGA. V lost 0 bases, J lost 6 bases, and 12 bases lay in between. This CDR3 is CASSLTSRGSEQYF. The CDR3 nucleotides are TGTGCCAGCAGCTTAACAAGTCGAGGGAGCGAGCAGTACTTC.

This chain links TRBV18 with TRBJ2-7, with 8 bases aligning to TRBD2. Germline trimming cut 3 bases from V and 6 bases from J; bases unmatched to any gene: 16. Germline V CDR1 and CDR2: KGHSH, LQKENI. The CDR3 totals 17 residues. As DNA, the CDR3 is TGTGCCAGCTCACCCGTCCCACAGGGAGCGGGAGTAACCGAGCAGTACTTC. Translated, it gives CASSPVPQGAGVTEQYF.

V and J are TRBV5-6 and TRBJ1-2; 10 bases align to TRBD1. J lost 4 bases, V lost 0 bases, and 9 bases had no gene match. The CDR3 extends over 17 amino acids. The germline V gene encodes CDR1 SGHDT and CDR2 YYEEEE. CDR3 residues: CASSLGDRGSGIYGYTF. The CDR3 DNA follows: TGTGCCAGCAGCTTGGGGGACAGGGGTTCTGGGATCTATGGCTACACCTTC.

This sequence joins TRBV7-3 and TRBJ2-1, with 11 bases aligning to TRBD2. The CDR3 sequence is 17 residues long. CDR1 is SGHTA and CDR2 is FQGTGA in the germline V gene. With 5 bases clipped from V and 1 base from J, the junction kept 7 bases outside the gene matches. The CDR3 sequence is CASSPGLAVSSYNEQFF. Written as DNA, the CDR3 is TGTGCCAGCAGCCCGGGACTAGCGGTTTCATCCTACAATGAGCAGTTCTTC. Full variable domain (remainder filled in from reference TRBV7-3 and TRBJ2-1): GAGVSQTPSNKVTEKGKYVELRCDPISGHTALYWYRQSLGQGPEFLIYFQGTGAADDSGLPNDRFFAVRPEGSVSTLKIQRTERGDSAVYLCASSPGLAVSSYNEQFFGPGTRLTVL.

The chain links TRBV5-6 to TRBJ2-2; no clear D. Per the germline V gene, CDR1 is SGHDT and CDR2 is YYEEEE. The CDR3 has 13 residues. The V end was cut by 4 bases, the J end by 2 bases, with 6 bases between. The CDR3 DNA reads TGTGCCAGCAGCCGACCCAACACCGGGGAGCTGTTTTTT. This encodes CASSRPNTGELFF.

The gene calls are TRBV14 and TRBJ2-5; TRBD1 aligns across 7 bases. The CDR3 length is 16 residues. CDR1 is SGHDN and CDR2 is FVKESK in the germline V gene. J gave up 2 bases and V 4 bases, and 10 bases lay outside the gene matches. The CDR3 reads CASSRDSGFLQETQYF. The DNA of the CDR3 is TGTGCCAGCAGCCGGGACAGTGGGTTTTTACAAGAGACCCAGTACTTC.

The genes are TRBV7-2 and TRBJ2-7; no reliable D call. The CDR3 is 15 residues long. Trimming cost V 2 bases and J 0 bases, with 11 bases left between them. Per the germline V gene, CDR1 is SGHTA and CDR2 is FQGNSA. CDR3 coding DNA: TGTGCCAGCAGCTTAATTGGATATCGCTCCTACGAGCAGTACTTC. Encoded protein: CASSLIGYRSYEQYF. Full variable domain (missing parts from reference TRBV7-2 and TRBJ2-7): GAGVSQSPSNKVTEKGKDVELRCDPISGHTALYWYRQSLGQGLEFLIYFQGNSAPDKSGLPSDRFSAERTGGSVSTLTIQRTQQEDSAVYLCASSLIGYRSYEQYFGPGTRLTVT.